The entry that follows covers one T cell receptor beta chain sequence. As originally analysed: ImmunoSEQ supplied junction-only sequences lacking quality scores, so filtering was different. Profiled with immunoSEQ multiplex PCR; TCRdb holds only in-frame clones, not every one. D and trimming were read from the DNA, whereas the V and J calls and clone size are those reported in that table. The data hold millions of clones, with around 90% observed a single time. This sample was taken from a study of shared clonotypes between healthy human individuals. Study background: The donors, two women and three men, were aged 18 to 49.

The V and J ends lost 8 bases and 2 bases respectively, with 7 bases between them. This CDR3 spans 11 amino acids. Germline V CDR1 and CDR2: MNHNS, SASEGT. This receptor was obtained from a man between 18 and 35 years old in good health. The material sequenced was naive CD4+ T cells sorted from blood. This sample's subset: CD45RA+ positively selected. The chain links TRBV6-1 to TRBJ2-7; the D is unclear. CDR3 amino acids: CASSTPYEQYF. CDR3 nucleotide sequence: TGTGCCAGCTCTACCCCCTACGAGCAGTACTTC.